What follows are 4 T cell receptor beta chains derived from one specimen sequenced in a study of T cell repertoires in cytomegalovirus infection. MiXCR, applied by TCRdb to the reads, yields one record per CDR3 protein. This sample has some 150,000 distinct CDR3 sequences, with 23% found just once. Material for sequencing was PBMCs. Receptors originate from a human donor in good health (CMV status not recorded). Some clones in this sample may be carry-over from other donors' samples.

This clonotype was counted a few times. The gene calls are TRBV28 and TRBJ2-7; D is unresolved. Germline CDR1 and CDR2: MDHEN and SYDVKM. Between the trimmed V and J ends, which lost 5 bases and 4 bases, there was a span of 12 bases. CDR3 size: 13 residues. CDR3 protein: CASSPVGPYEQYF. The CDR3 coding sequence is TGTGCCAGCAGTCCCGTCGGGCCTTACGAGCAGTACTTC.

This clonotype was picked up many times. The V gene is TRBV7-2, the J gene TRBJ1-1; D gene ambiguous. This CDR3 has 16 amino acids. Trimming removed 4 bases at V and 0 bases at J, with 15 bases between. CDR1 is SGHTA, CDR2 FQGNSA, per germline. CDR3 DNA: TGTGCCAGCAGCTACGGAGGGCTCGGGATGAACACTGAAGCTTTCTTT. Translation: CASSYGGLGMNTEAFF.

There are many counts of this clonotype. The rearrangement uses TRBV27 and TRBJ2-1; 7 nucleotides match TRBD1. This CDR3 has 13 residues. Germline V gene data show CDR1 as MNHEY and CDR2 as SMNVEV (reference sequence). J lost 5 bases, V lost 5 bases, and 3 bases had no gene match. The CDR3 bases are TGTGCCAGCAGTATAGACAGGGACAATGAGCAGTTCTTC. This encodes CASSIDRDNEQFF.

The chain carries TRBV5-6 and TRBJ2-7; TRBD1 matches at 7 bases. Looked up from germline, CDR1 is SGHDT and CDR2 is YYEEEE. The junction had 5 bases not matched to a gene; V was cut back by 2 bases and J by 3 bases. The length of the CDR3 is 14 residues. CDR3 sequence: CASSLLTGYYEQYF. The CDR3 nucleotides read TGTGCCAGCAGCTTACTGACAGGGTACTACGAGCAGTACTTC.